A selection of T cell receptor beta chains follows, all from one sample in a study of Ad26.COV2.S vaccination and SARS-CoV-2 variants. TCRdb keeps only in-frame clones here, not all; method: immunoSEQ multiplex PCR. Of more than 300,000 clones in the sample, about 88% were seen once. The source was peripheral blood, collected in a trial of Ad26.COV2.S vaccine versus placebo. These receptors originate from a person aged 18-65 years who received the Ad26.COV2.S COVID-19 vaccine or a placebo. CDR3s include the opening cysteine and the closing phenylalanine or tryptophan. The order of the fields is J gene, V gene, D gene, clone size, CDR3 protein, CDR3 DNA. A D gene is named only where the DNA matches it firmly. Some rows have no size entry. The others give once, few or many, or a class for an expanded clone.

TRBJ2-7,TRBV6-5,.,many,CASSSDRGEQYF,TGTGCCAGCAGCTCGGACAGAGGCGAGCAGTACTTC
TRBJ2-7,TRBV10-3,.,.,CAISESAPYEQYF,TGTGCCATCAGTGAGTCGGCCCCCTACGAGCAGTACTTC
TRBJ1-2,TRBV27,.,once,CASRGGAGYGYTF,TGTGCCAGCAGGGGCGGGGCTGGCTATGGCTACACCTTC
TRBJ2-1,TRBV9,TRBD2,.,CASSGAVAGAGNEQFF,TGTGCCAGCAGCGGGGCCGTAGCGGGAGCTGGCAATGAGCAGTTCTTC
TRBJ2-1,TRBV10-3,TRBD2,.,CATLRASGDYNEQFF,TGTGCCACCTTGAGGGCGAGCGGGGATTACAATGAGCAGTTCTTC
TRBJ2-5,TRBV28,.,.,CASSFGSQETQYF,TGTGCCAGCAGTTTCGGGTCCCAAGAGACCCAGTACTTC
TRBJ1-1,TRBV28,.,.,CASSLRSGGILMNTEAFF,TGTGCCAGCAGTTTAAGGTCCGGGGGAATCCTTATGAACACTGAAGCTTTCTTT
TRBJ2-7,TRBV30,TRBD2,.,CAWSLGTSGGTYEQYF,TGTGCCTGGAGCCTAGGGACTAGCGGGGGAACCTACGAGCAGTACTTC
TRBJ2-2,TRBV5-4,.,.,CASSFGTFNTGELFF,TGTGCCAGCAGCTTTGGGACTTTCAACACCGGGGAGCTGTTTTTT
TRBJ2-3,TRBV5-1,TRBD1,.,CASSPDRGKYRADTQYF,TGCGCCAGCAGCCCCGACAGGGGAAAATATAGGGCAGATACGCAGTATTTT
TRBJ1-4,TRBV27,.,.,CASSGTKGWSNEKLFF,TGTGCCAGCAGCGGGACGAAAGGGTGGTCAAATGAAAAACTGTTTTTT
TRBJ2-2,TRBV6-2/TRBV6-3,.,once,CASSFSRYSVRAGELFF,TGTGCCAGCAGTTTCTCGAGGTACTCCGTAAGGGCCGGGGAGCTGTTTTTT
TRBJ2-5,TRBV2,TRBD2,.,CASTPIIAGQETQYF,TGTGCCAGCACCCCGATAATAGCGGGCCAAGAGACCCAGTACTTC
TRBJ2-7,TRBV21-1,.,.,CASSFQRGGPGKVAYEQYF,TGTGCCAGCAGCTTCCAAAGGGGGGGACCGGGGAAGGTTGCCTACGAGCAGTACTTC
TRBJ2-7,TRBV18,.,.,CASSPLVTIAYEQYF,TGTGCCAGCTCACCACTAGTTACGATAGCCTACGAGCAGTACTTC
TRBJ2-5,TRBV10-3,.,.,CAIRESQGGETQYF,TGTGCCATCAGGGAGAGCCAGGGAGGAGAGACCCAGTACTTC
TRBJ1-1,TRBV18,TRBD1,.,CASSSGTGESTEAFF,TGTGCCAGCTCTTCCGGGACAGGGGAGTCCACTGAAGCTTTCTTT
TRBJ1-1,TRBV1,.,.,CTSSRRGDRNTEAFF,TGCACCAGCAGCCGACGTGGGGACAGGAACACTGAAGCTTTCTTT
TRBJ2-4,TRBV2,.,.,CASREQGNIQYF,TGTGCCAGCAGGGAACAAGGAAACATTCAGTACTTC
TRBJ1-1,TRBV27,.,.,CASSRDHTEAFF,TGTGCCAGCAGCCGGGACCACACTGAAGCTTTCTTT
TRBJ1-3,TRBV2,.,.,CASSERGVPSGNTIYF,TGTGCCAGCAGTGAGAGGGGGGTCCCTTCTGGAAACACCATATATTTT
TRBJ2-3,TRBV7-2,.,.,CASSPRTDTQYF,TGTGCCAGCAGCCCACGAACAGATACGCAGTATTTT
TRBJ2-6,TRBV7-6,.,.,CASSSFDGANVLTF,TGTGCCAGCAGCTCCTTTGATGGGGCCAACGTCCTGACTTTC
TRBJ1-2,TRBV24-1,.,.,CATSDYRTVNGYTF,TGTGCCACCAGTGATTACAGGACAGTCAATGGCTACACCTTC
TRBJ2-3,TRBV7-2,TRBD1,many,CASSLAGTGGTDTQYF,TGTGCCAGCAGCTTAGCCGGGACAGGGGGCACAGATACGCAGTATTTT
TRBJ2-5,TRBV12-3/TRBV12-4,.,.,CASSLWTQETQYF,TGTGCCAGCAGTTTATGGACCCAAGAGACCCAGTACTTC
TRBJ1-2,TRBV5-4,.,.,CASSLGGGHYGYTF,TGTGCCAGCAGCTTGGGCGGGGGGCACTATGGCTACACCTTC
TRBJ2-2,TRBV2,.,few,CASVKSNQVRAGELFF,TGTGCCAGCGTCAAATCTAACCAGGTCCGGGCCGGGGAGCTGTTTTTT
TRBJ1-3,TRBV18,.,.,CASAPGGDSGNTIYF,TGTGCCAGCGCCCCCGGGGGGGACTCTGGAAACACCATATATTTT
TRBJ2-1,TRBV19,TRBD2,.,CATGRESGLAGAYNEQFF,TGTGCCACTGGGCGTGAATCGGGACTAGCGGGGGCCTACAATGAGCAGTTCTTC
TRBJ1-2,TRBV15,.,.,CATSRDRGEMLSYTF,TGTGCCACCAGCAGAGATCGGGGGGAGATGCTCTCCTACACCTTC
TRBJ2-7,TRBV9,.,.,CASSPSGFTYEQYF,TGTGCCAGCAGCCCCTCTGGTTTTACCTACGAGCAGTACTTC
TRBJ2-3,TRBV7-8,TRBD2,.,CASSPRRLAGVGTQYF,TGTGCCAGCAGCCCCCGGCGGTTAGCGGGGGTTGGGACGCAGTATTTT
TRBJ2-7,TRBV2,TRBD1,.,CASRPRDRLGEQYF,TGTGCCAGCAGGCCCCGGGACAGGCTTGGCGAGCAGTACTTC
TRBJ1-2,TRBV10-3,.,.,CAISGDGGGGYTF,TGTGCCATCAGCGGGGATGGGGGAGGAGGCTACACCTTC
TRBJ2-1,TRBV4-1,.,once,CASSQGSARGSYNEQFF,TGCGCCAGCAGCCAAGGGTCTGCGAGAGGCTCCTACAATGAGCAGTTCTTC
TRBJ2-3,TRBV11-3,TRBD1,.,CASSFGQGGPDTQYF,TGTGCCAGCAGCTTCGGACAGGGCGGGCCAGATACGCAGTATTTT
TRBJ2-7,TRBV5-8,.,.,CASSLGPYSYEQYF,TGTGCCAGCAGCTTGGGACCGTACTCCTACGAGCAGTACTTC
TRBJ1-1,TRBV9,TRBD1,.,CASSVGDRDTEAFF,TGTGCCAGCAGCGTGGGGGACAGGGACACTGAAGCTTTCTTT
TRBJ1-4,TRBV10-3,TRBD1,.,CASSGQLFPTNEKLFF,TGTGCCAGCTCGGGACAGCTTTTCCCAACTAATGAAAAACTGTTTTTT
TRBJ2-1,TRBV3-1/TRBV3-2,.,.,CASSPLGSSSYNEQFF,TGTGCCAGCAGCCCGCTTGGTAGCAGCTCCTACAATGAGCAGTTCTTC
TRBJ1-2,TRBV28,.,.,CASLDRTNYGYTF,TGTGCCAGCCTAGACAGAACTAACTATGGCTACACCTTC
TRBJ2-5,TRBV24-1,TRBD1,once,CATSESQGARETQYF,TGTGCCACCAGTGAGTCCCAGGGGGCGCGGGAGACCCAGTACTTC
TRBJ1-4,TRBV6-2/TRBV6-3,.,.,CASSRGRLTNEKLFF,TGTGCCAGCAGTCGAGGGAGACTGACCAATGAAAAACTGTTTTTT
TRBJ2-2,TRBV7-9,TRBD2,once,CASSSTSGRPLGGELFF,TGTGCCAGCAGCTCGACTAGCGGGAGACCCTTGGGCGGGGAGCTGTTTTTT